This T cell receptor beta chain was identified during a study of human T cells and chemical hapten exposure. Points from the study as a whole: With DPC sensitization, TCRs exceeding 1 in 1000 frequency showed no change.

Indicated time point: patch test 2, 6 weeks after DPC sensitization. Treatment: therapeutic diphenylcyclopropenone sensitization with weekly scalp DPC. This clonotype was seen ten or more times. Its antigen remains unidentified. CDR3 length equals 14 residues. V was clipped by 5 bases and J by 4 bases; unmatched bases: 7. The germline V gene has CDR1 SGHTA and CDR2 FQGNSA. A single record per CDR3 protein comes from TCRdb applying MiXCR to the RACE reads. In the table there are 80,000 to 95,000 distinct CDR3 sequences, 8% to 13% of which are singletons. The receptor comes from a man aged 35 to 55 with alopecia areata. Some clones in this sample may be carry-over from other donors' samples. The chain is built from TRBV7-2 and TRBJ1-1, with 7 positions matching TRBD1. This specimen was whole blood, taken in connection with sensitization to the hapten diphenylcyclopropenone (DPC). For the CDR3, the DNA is TGTGCCAGCAGCCGATCTAACAGGGGCACTGAAGCTTTCTTT. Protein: CASSRSNRGTEAFF.